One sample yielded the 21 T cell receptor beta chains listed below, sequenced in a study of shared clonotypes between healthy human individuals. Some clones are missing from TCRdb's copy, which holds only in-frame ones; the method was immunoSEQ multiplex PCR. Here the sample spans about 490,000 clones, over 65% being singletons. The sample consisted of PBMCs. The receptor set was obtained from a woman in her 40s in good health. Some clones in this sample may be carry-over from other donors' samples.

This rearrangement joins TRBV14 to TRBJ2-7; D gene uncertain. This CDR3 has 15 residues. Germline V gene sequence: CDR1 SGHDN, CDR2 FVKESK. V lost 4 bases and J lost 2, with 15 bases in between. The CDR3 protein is CASSPRTNTPYEQYF. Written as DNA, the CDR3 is TGTGCCAGCAGCCCGCGGACGAACACGCCCTACGAGCAGTACTTC.

The CDR3 sequence is CATSREGRGETQYF. In DNA, the CDR3 is TGTGCCACCAGCAGAGAGGGCAGGGGTGAGACCCAGTACTTC. The chain uses TRBV15 and TRBJ2-5; perhaps TRBD1 as D (6 bases). Trimming stripped 0 bases from V and 5 bases from J, with 10 bases between. The CDR3 totals 14 residues. CDR1 is LNHNV, CDR2 YYDKDF, per germline (reference sequence).

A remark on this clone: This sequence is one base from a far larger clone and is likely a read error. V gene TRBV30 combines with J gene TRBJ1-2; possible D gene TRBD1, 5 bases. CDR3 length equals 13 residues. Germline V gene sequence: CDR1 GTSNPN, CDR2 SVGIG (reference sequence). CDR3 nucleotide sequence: TGTGCCTGGAGTGTACAGAGGGGAGGTGGCCACACCTTC. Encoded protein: CAWSVQRGGGHTF.

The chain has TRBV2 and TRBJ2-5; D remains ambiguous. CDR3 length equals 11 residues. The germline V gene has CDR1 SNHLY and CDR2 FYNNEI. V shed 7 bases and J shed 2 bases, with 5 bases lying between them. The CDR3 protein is CASTQQETQYF. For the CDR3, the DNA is TGTGCCAGCACCCAGCAAGAGACCCAGTACTTC.

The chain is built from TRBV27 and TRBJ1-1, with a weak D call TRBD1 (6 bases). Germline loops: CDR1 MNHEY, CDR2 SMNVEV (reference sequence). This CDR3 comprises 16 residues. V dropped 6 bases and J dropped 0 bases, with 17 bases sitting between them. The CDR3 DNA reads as TGTGCCAGCAGCTTTGGGACACCCGAAATGAACACTGAAGCTTTCTTT. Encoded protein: CASSFGTPEMNTEAFF.

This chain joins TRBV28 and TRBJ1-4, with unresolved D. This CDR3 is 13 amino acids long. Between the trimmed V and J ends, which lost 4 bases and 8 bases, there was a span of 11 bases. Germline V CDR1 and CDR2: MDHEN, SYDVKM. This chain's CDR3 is CASSSASGEKLFF. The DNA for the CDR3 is TGTGCCAGCAGTTCCGCCAGCGGGGAAAAACTGTTTTTT.

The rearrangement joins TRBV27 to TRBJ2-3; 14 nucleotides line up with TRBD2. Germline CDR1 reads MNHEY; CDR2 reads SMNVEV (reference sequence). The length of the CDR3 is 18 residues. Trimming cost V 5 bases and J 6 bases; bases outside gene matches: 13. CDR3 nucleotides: TGTGCCAGCAGTCTACGACCGGGACTAGCGGGAGAAAGTGATACGCAGTATTTT. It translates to CASSLRPGLAGESDTQYF.

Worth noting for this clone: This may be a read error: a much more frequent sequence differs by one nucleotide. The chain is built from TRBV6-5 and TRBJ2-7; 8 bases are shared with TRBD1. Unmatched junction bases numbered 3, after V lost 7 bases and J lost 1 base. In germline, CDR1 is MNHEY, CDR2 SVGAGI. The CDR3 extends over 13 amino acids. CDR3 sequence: CASTRTGSYEQYF. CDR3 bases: TGTGCCAGCACTAGGACAGGGTCCTACGAGCAGTACTTC.

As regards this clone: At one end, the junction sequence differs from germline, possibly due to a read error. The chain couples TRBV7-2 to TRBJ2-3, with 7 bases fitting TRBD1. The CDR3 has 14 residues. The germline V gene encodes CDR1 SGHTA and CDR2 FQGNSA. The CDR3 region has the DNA TGTGCTAGCAGCTTATTGAGGGGGCGAGATACGCAGTATTTT. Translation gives CASSLLRGRDTQYF.

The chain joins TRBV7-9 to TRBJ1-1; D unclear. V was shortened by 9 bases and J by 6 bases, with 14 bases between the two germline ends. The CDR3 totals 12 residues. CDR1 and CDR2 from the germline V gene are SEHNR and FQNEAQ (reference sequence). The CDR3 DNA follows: TGTGCCAGTAGCCAGGAGGAGGCTGAAGCTTTCTTT. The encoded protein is CASSQEEAEAFF.

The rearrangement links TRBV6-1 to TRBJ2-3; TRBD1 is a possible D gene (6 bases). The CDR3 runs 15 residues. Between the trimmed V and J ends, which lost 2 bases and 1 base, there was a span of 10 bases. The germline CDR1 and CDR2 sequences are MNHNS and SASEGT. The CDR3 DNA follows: TGTGCCAGCAGTGAAACAGGGTACGGCACAGATACGCAGTATTTT. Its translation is CASSETGYGTDTQYF.

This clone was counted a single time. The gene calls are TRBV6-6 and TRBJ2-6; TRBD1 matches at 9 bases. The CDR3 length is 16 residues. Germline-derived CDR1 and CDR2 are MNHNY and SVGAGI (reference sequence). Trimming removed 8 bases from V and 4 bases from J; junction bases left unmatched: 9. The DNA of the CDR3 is TGTGCCAGCGGGGGACAGGGAGTGTACGGGGCCAACGTCCTGACTTTC. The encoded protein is CASGGQGVYGANVLTF.

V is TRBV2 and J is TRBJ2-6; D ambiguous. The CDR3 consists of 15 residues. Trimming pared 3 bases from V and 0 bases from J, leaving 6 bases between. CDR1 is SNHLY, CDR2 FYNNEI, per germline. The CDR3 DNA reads TGTGCCAGCAGTGATCGGTTCTCTGGGGCCAACGTCCTGACTTTC. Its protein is CASSDRFSGANVLTF. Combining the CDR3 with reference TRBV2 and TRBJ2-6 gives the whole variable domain EPEVTQTPSHQVTQMGQEVILRCVPISNHLYFYWYRQILGQKVEFLVSFYNNEISEKSEIFDDQFSVERPDGSNFTLKIRSTKLEDSAMYFCASSDRFSGANVLTFGAGSRLTVL.

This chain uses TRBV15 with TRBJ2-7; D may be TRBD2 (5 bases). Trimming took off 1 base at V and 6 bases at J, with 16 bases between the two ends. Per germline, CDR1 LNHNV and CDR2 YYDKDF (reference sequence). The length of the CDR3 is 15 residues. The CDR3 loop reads CATSRGGVAVGEQYF. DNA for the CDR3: TGTGCCACCAGCAGAGGGGGAGTTGCGGTCGGCGAGCAGTACTTC.

The CDR3: CASSRDNNQETQYF. In DNA, the CDR3 is TGTGCCAGCAGCCGGGACAATAACCAAGAGACCCAGTACTTC. V usage is TRBV6-1 and J usage is TRBJ2-5; a weak D match, TRBD1 (6 bases). The V gene lost 6 bases and the J gene lost 0 bases, with 11 bases spanning the gap. CDR1 and CDR2 from the germline V gene are MNHNS and SASEGT. This CDR3 spans 14 amino acids.

CDR3 region: CASSGLAPTDTQYF. In nucleotides, the CDR3 is TGCGCCAGCAGTGGACTAGCGCCCACAGATACGCAGTATTTT. The V and J genes are TRBV10-1 and TRBJ2-3, with TRBD2 matching over 8 bases. The V gene end was trimmed by 4 bases and the J gene end by 2 bases; junction bases not matched to a gene: 2. Germline V gene data show CDR1 as WNHNN and CDR2 as SYGVQD (reference sequence). The CDR3 is made up of 14 amino acids.

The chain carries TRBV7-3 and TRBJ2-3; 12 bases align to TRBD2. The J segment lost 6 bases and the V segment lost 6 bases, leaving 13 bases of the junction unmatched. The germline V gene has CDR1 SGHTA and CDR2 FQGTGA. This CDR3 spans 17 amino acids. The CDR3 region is CASRDTRLAGAADTQYF. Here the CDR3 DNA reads TGTGCCAGCAGGGATACCCGACTAGCGGGAGCGGCGGATACGCAGTATTTT.

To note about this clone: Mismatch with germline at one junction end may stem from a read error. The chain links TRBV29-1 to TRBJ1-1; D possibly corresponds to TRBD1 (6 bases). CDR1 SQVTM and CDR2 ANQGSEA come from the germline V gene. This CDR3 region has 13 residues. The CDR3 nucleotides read TGCAGCGTTGAAGTTGGACAGCTCGCCTGTCTCTTTTTT. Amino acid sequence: CSVEVGQLACLFF.

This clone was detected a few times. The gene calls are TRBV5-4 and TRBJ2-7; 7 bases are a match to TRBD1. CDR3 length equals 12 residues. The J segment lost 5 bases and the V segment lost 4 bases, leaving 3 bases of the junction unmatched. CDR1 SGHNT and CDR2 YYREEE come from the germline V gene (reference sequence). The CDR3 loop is CASSVGTDEQYF. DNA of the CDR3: TGTGCCAGCAGCGTCGGGACAGACGAGCAGTACTTC.

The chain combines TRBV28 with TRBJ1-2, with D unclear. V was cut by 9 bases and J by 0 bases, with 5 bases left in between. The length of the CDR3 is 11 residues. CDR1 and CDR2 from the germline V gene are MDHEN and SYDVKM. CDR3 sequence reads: CASGTNYGYTF. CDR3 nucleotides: TGTGCCAGTGGTACTAACTATGGCTACACCTTC.

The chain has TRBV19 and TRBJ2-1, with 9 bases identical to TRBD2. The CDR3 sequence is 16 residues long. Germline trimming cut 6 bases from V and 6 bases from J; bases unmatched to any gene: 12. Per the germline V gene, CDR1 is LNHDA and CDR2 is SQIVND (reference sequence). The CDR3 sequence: CASSPRAGGFGNEQFF. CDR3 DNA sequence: TGTGCCAGTAGCCCAAGGGCGGGAGGGTTTGGCAATGAGCAGTTCTTC.